This T cell receptor beta chain came from a study of OX40 agonist ivuxolimab in advanced cancers. Whole-study context: Cohort: approximately 83% men, mean age about 60, aged roughly 20 to 79. Broader study findings: Nonresponders included some who also had low normalized T-cell clonal expansion.

Produced via immunoSEQ multiplex PCR; TCRdb's table is partial and in-frame only. The sample records under 80,000 clones, 90% being singletons. Concerning this clone itself: The antigen remains undetermined.

Cycle 7 day 1, cycle 4 day 1, and baseline were the timepoints at which blood was sampled. The sequence derives from an adult with an advanced solid tumor such as melanoma, head and neck, liver or kidney cancer. The sequenced sample was CD4+ or CD8+ T cells sorted from blood, obtained in a trial of the OX40 agonist ivuxolimab.

As DNA, the CDR3 is TGTGCCAGCAGCGGGACAGGCGTTTCCTACGAGCAGTACTTC. Amino acid sequence: CASSGTGVSYEQYF. This sequence joins TRBV11-2 and TRBJ2-7; TRBD1 matches 8 bases. With V trimmed by 5 bases and J by 1 base, 4 bases remained unmatched. Germline assignment: CDR1 SGHAT and CDR2 FQNNGV. CDR3 length: 14 residues.